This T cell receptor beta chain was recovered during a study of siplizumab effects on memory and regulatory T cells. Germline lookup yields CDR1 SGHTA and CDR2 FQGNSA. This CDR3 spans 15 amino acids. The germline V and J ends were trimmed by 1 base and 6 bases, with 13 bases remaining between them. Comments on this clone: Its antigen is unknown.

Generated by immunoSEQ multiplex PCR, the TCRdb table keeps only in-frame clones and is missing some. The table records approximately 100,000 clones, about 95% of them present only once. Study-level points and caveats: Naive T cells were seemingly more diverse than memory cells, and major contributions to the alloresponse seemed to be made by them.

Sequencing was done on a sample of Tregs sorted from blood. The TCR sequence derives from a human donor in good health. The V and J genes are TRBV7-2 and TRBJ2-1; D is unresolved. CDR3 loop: CASSLGRVIGNEQFF. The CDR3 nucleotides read TGTGCCAGCAGCTTAGGCCGGGTAATAGGCAATGAGCAGTTCTTC. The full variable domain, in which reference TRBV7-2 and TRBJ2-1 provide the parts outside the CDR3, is GAGVSQSPSNKVTEKGKDVELRCDPISGHTALYWYRQSLGQGLEFLIYFQGNSAPDKSGLPSDRFSAERTGGSVSTLTIQRTQQEDSAVYLCASSLGRVIGNEQFFGPGTRLTVL.